This TCR beta chain was captured in a study of blood T cell repertoires in COVID-19. Turning to the study itself: From T cells, B-cell-depleted T cells, or PBMCs came the material, which was cDNA or gDNA.

Clinical history reported by participants formed the basis on which cohorts were assigned. Cohort 3 recovery required two negative PCRs, clearance, or symptom resolution. This CDR3 has 16 residues. Germline loops: CDR1 SEHNR, CDR2 FQNEAQ (reference sequence). Germline trimming cut 5 bases from V and 0 bases from J; bases unmatched to any gene: 8. Original handling: The authors estimated nucleated cell counts from reference gene primer amplification. The protocol was immunoSEQ multiplex PCR, while the TCRdb copy is restricted to in-frame clones and leaves out a portion. D and trimming come from the DNA, and the V and J calls and clone size come from that table. The sample consists of 150,000 to 200,000 clones, 82% of them appearing once.

The clonotype originates from a man in his sixties who had recovered from COVID-19. V is TRBV7-9 and J is TRBJ2-5; TRBD1 agrees at 8 bases. Sequenced sample: PBMCs or T cells enriched from blood (not recorded which). The CDR3 nucleotides are TGTGCCAGCAGCCCGTCCCTACAGGGGGACCAAGAGACCCAGTACTTC. Amino acids: CASSPSLQGDQETQYF.